This T cell receptor beta chain comes out of a study of breast tumors, draining lymph nodes, adjacent tissues. MiXCR, applied by TCRdb to the multiplex PCR reads, yields one record per CDR3 protein. The table shows tens of thousands of distinct CDR3 sequences, with roughly 63% occurring only once. CDR3 size: 14 residues. Germline V gene sequence: CDR1 SEHNR, CDR2 FQNEAQ (reference sequence). Trimming took 4 bases from V and 7 from J, leaving 11 bases between them. Specimen: breast tumor tissue. The clonotype comes from a female donor with breast cancer. Some clones in this sample may be carry-over from other donors' samples. This chain uses TRBV7-9 with TRBJ1-6, with unresolved D. CDR3 coding DNA: TGTGCCAGCAGCTCGGGGTTGGGGAATTCACCCCTCCACTTT. Protein product: CASSSGLGNSPLHF.